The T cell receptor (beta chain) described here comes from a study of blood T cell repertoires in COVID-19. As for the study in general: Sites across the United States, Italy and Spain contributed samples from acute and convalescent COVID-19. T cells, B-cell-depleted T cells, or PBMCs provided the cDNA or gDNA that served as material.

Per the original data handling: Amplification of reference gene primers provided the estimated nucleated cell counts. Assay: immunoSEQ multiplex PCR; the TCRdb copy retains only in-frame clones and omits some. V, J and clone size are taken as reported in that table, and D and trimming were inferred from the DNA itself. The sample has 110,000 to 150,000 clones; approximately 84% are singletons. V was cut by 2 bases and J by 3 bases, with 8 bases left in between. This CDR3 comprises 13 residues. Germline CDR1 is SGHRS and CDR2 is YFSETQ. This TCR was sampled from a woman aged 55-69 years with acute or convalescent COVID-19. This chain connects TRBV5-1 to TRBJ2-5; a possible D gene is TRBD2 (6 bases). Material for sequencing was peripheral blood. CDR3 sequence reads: CASSFPGEETQYF. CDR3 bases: TGCGCCAGCAGCTTCCCGGGAGAAGAGACCCAGTACTTC.